This T cell receptor (beta chain) was identified during a study of T cell repertoires in cytomegalovirus infection. Study as a whole: Matching HLA type, along with CMV infection, was indicated by public TCR beta signatures. General study results and limits: It was HLA-C-restricted CMV-specific TCR beta clonotypes that dominated the response ex vivo.

TCRdb used MiXCR to reprocess the reads, holding one entry per CDR3 protein. The table has around 210,000 distinct CDR3 sequences, 6% to 8% seen once. The sample holds many counts of this clonotype. Its antigen is still unknown. Germline V gene sequence: CDR1 MDHEN, CDR2 SYDVKM. There are 15 residues in the CDR3. The germline V and J ends were trimmed by 7 bases and 5 bases, with 15 bases remaining between them. This chain connects TRBV28 to TRBJ1-6, with D possibly matching TRBD1 (6 bases). Sequenced: PBMCs. The receptor was derived from a human donor in good health (CMV status not recorded). Some clones in this sample may be carry-over from other donors' samples. The CDR3 DNA reads as TGTGCCAGCAACCCCGGGGGCAGGGATAATTCACCCCTCCACTTT. It yields the protein CASNPGGRDNSPLHF.